A selection of T cell receptor beta chains follows, all from one sample in a study of PD-1 blockade in mismatch repair-deficient tumors. Profiling relied on immunoSEQ multiplex PCR, and the TCRdb table lists in-frame clones only, not all of them. The sample contains 15,000 or so clones, approximately 88% of which appear only once. Sequenced here: PBMCs, sampled before pembrolizumab treatment. All receptors derive from an adult with mismatch repair-deficient cancer. CDR3s include the opening cysteine and the closing phenylalanine or tryptophan. The D gene is left open where the match is weak. Size is stated for part of the rows, as once, few or many counts, or as a class when the clone is expanded.

>NA|TRBJ2-7|NA|TRBV5-1
CASSSGPGAAGTYEQYF
TGCGCCAGCAGCTCTGGTCCCGGTGCGGCAGGGACCTACGAGCAGTACTTC
>TRBD2|TRBJ2-7|NA|TRBV11-3
CASSLGWTSAFSYEQYF
TGTGCCAGCAGCTTAGGATGGACTAGCGCATTCTCCTACGAGCAGTACTTC
>NA|TRBJ2-5|NA|TRBV25-1
CASSDAPSSETQYF
TGTGCCAGCAGTGATGCACCTAGCTCAGAGACCCAGTACTTC
>TRBD1|TRBJ2-2|NA|TRBV5-1
CASSRGTGGYDTGELFF
TGCGCCAGCAGCCGAGGGACAGGGGGCTATGACACCGGGGAGCTGTTTTTT
>NA|TRBJ2-3|NA|TRBV9
CASSDLATDTQYF
TGTGCCAGCAGCGATCTAGCTACAGATACGCAGTATTTT
>TRBD2|TRBJ2-5|NA|TRBV28
CASALREGEVGETQYF
TGTGCCAGCGCCCTGCGGGAGGGCGAAGTGGGAGAGACCCAGTACTTC
>TRBD2|TRBJ2-1|NA|TRBV2
CASTLSGEYNEQFF
TGTGCCAGCACCCTTAGCGGGGAATACAATGAGCAGTTCTTC
>NA|TRBJ2-1|NA|TRBV5-5
CASSGDLNNEQFF
TGTGCCAGCAGCGGGGACCTTAACAATGAGCAGTTCTTC
>TRBD1|TRBJ2-6|NA|TRBV30
CACPQGSGANVLTF
TGTGCCTGTCCACAGGGGAGTGGGGCCAACGTCCTGACTTTC
>NA|TRBJ1-4|NA|TRBV30
CAWSVSGEKLFF
TGTGCCTGGAGTGTAAGCGGGGAAAAACTGTTTTTT
>NA|TRBJ2-2|NA|TRBV7-2
CASTPQAAYTGELFF
TGTGCCAGCACTCCCCAGGCAGCTTACACCGGGGAGCTGTTTTTT
>NA|TRBJ2-5|NA|TRBV10-2
CASRLSATQETQYF
TGCGCCAGCAGGCTATCGGCTACCCAAGAGACCCAGTACTTC
>NA|TRBJ1-1|NA|TRBV30
CAWSVAGLTNTEAFF
TGTGCCTGGAGTGTAGCCGGGCTTACTAACACTGAAGCTTTCTTT
>NA|TRBJ1-3|NA|TRBV5-5
CASSLTGNTIYF
TGTGCCAGCAGCCTAACAGGAAACACCATATATTTT
>NA|TRBJ2-5|NA|TRBV5-4
CASSLEAGSGVQYF
TGTGCCAGCAGCTTGGAGGCCGGCTCGGGGGTCCAGTACTTC
>NA|TRBJ2-5|NA|TRBV28
CASSFRGPQETQYF
TGTGCCAGCAGTTTTCGGGGACCGCAAGAGACCCAGTACTTC
>NA|TRBJ2-7|NA|TRBV19
CASSMGPGTSYEQYF
TGTGCCAGTAGTATGGGTCCAGGGACCTCCTACGAGCAGTACTTC
>TRBD1|TRBJ1-2|few|TRBV7-9
CASSLDRVGGYTF
TGTGCCAGCAGCCTCGACAGGGTGGGTGGCTACACCTTC
>NA|TRBJ1-3|NA|TRBV28
CASSLWRGDSGNTIYF
TGTGCCAGCAGTTTATGGCGGGGGGACTCTGGAAACACCATATATTTT
>TRBD2|TRBJ2-2|NA|TRBV6-4
CASSDRAGESGELFF
TGTGCCAGCAGTGACAGGGCGGGAGAGTCCGGGGAGCTGTTTTTT
>NA|TRBJ2-7|NA|TRBV4-3
CASSQWRGDYEQYF
TGCGCCAGCAGCCAATGGAGGGGGGACTACGAGCAGTACTTC
>NA|TRBJ2-6|NA|TRBV5-1
CASSLLSTGANVLTF
TGCGCCAGCAGCTTATTGTCAACTGGGGCCAACGTCCTGACTTTC
>TRBD1|TRBJ2-1|NA|TRBV28
CASSRQGLFNEQFF
TGTGCCAGCAGTCGACAGGGTCTATTCAATGAGCAGTTCTTC
>NA|TRBJ2-3|few|TRBV6-5
CASSLDGSSTDTQYF
TGTGCCAGCAGTCTGGACGGTTCTAGCACAGATACGCAGTATTTT
>NA|TRBJ2-2|NA|TRBV30
CAWKGRLTESGELFF
TGTGCCTGGAAAGGGCGGCTTACGGAATCCGGGGAGCTGTTTTTT
>NA|TRBJ2-5|NA|TRBV28
CASSTRVRFLETQYF
TGTGCCAGCAGTACCCGAGTCCGGTTCTTAGAGACCCAGTACTTC
>TRBD1|TRBJ2-1|once|TRBV7-9
CASSLGQGSYNEQFF
TGTGCCAGCAGCTTAGGACAGGGCTCCTACAATGAGCAGTTCTTC
>NA|TRBJ1-4|NA|TRBV21-1
CASSRDRGLANEKLFF
TGTGCCAGCAGCAGGGACAGGGGGCTGGCTAATGAAAAACTGTTTTTT
>TRBD1|TRBJ2-3|NA|TRBV5-4
CASSWTGGGDTQYF
TGTGCCAGCAGCTGGACAGGGGGCGGAGATACGCAGTATTTT
>TRBD2|TRBJ2-7|NA|TRBV7-2
CASSPRGLASDEQYF
TGTGCCAGCAGCCCAAGGGGACTAGCTAGCGACGAGCAGTACTTC